These T cell receptor beta chains were read from a single sample in a study of blood T cell repertoires in COVID-19. Sequencing used immunoSEQ multiplex PCR; TCRdb keeps in-frame clones, though not all of them. The sample has some 210,000 clones, 80% to 85% seen once; the top ten hold about 8.9%. Sequencing was carried out using PBMCs or T cells enriched from blood (not recorded which). These receptors were taken from a woman aged 45-65 years with acute COVID-19. CDR3s include the opening cysteine and the closing phenylalanine or tryptophan. D genes are given only for firm matches. Clone size is not always given. Where it is, it says once, few, many or a class for expanded clones.

d_gene	v_gene	abundance	j_gene	CDR3aa	CDR3nt
TRBD2	TRBV20-1	.	TRBJ2-3	CSASPAGGPVDTQYF	TGCAGTGCTAGTCCAGCGGGGGGGCCTGTAGATACGCAGTATTTT
TRBD2	TRBV4-1	few	TRBJ2-1	CASSQETRLAGGNEQFF	TGCGCCAGCAGCCAAGAAACCCGACTAGCGGGAGGCAATGAGCAGTTCTTC
.	TRBV29-1	once	TRBJ2-1	CSVEDPGGSSYNGQFF	TGCAGCGTTGAAGACCCCGGGGGAAGCTCCTACAATGGGCAGTTCTTC
.	TRBV11-2	.	TRBJ1-2	CASSGQGTNYGYTF	TGTGCCAGCAGCGGCCAGGGTACCAACTATGGCTACACCTTC
TRBD1	TRBV6-5	.	TRBJ2-3	CASSLTGGKGDTQYF	TGTGCCAGCAGTTTGACAGGGGGCAAGGGAGATACGCAGTATTTT
.	TRBV21-1	.	TRBJ2-1	CASSKLWTSGTSSYNEQFF	TGTGCCAGCAGCAAGTTGTGGACTAGCGGGACAAGCTCCTACAATGAGCAGTTCTTC
TRBD2	TRBV7-2	.	TRBJ2-7	CASSLQPGGVDEQYF	TGTGCCAGCAGCTTACAGCCCGGGGGGGTCGACGAGCAGTACTTC
.	TRBV6-2/TRBV6-3	.	TRBJ1-1	CASSYSGGTPNTEAFF	TGTGCCAGCAGTTACTCGGGTGGGACTCCGAACACTGAAGCTTTCTTT
.	TRBV7-2	few	TRBJ2-2	CASSNNLGRNTGELFF	TGTGCCAGCAGCAACAACCTGGGGCGGAACACCGGGGAGCTGTTTTTT
.	TRBV21-1	many	TRBJ2-7	CASSKRGTEDCYEQYF	TGTGCCAGCAGCAAAAGGGGGACAGAGGATTGCTACGAGCAGTACTTC
.	TRBV6-2/TRBV6-3	.	TRBJ2-3	CASSPPDSSTDTQYF	TGTGCCAGCAGTCCCCCCGACTCTAGCACAGATACGCAGTATTTT
TRBD1	TRBV7-2	few	TRBJ2-7	CASSRDRGQYEQYF	TGTGCCAGCAGCCGGGACAGGGGGCAATACGAGCAGTACTTC
TRBD2	TRBV11-2	.	TRBJ2-1	CASSLSWEGRNEQFF	TGTGCCAGCAGCTTATCGTGGGAGGGCCGGAATGAGCAGTTCTTC
.	TRBV30	.	TRBJ1-6	CAWSGSGVNSPLHF	TGTGCCTGGAGTGGATCAGGGGTTAATTCACCCCTCCACTTT
.	TRBV24-1	.	TRBJ2-1	CATSDPDTKSGRSYNEQFF	TGTGCCACCAGTGATCCGGACACGAAAAGCGGGCGCTCCTACAATGAGCAGTTCTTC
.	TRBV27	.	TRBJ1-5	CASSLRAGFSNQPQHF	TGTGCCAGCAGTTTAAGGGCGGGGTTTAGCAATCAGCCCCAGCATTTT
.	TRBV14	.	TRBJ2-3	CASSQSRSDGTDTQYF	TGTGCCAGCAGCCAAAGTAGGTCAGACGGGACAGATACGCAGTATTTT
.	TRBV5-1	.	TRBJ1-2	CASSLGNSGEYGYTF	TGCGCCAGCAGCTTGGGGAACAGTGGCGAGTATGGCTACACCTTC
.	TRBV18	medium-sized	TRBJ1-4	CASSPGQNEKLFF	TGTGCCAGCTCACCGGGGCAAAACGAAAAACTGTTTTTT
.	TRBV28	.	TRBJ2-2	CASSQPPFGAENTGELFF	TGTGCCAGCAGCCAGCCCCCCTTTGGCGCGGAGAACACCGGGGAGCTGTTTTTT
.	TRBV3-1/TRBV3-2	.	TRBJ2-7	CASSQQTLGAYEQYF	TGTGCCAGCAGCCAGCAAACCTTGGGAGCCTACGAGCAGTACTTC
.	TRBV11-2	.	TRBJ2-1	CASSLAAYNEQFF	TGTGCCAGCAGCTTAGCCGCGTACAATGAGCAGTTCTTC
.	TRBV29-1	.	TRBJ1-1	CSTRTATSKNTEAFF	TGCAGCACTCGGACAGCTACATCGAAGAACACTGAAGCTTTCTTT
TRBD1	TRBV28	many	TRBJ2-1	CASSWGQGGEQFF	TGTGCCAGCAGTTGGGGACAGGGCGGGGAGCAGTTCTTC
.	TRBV19	.	TRBJ1-2	CASRIEWGLANYGYTF	TGTGCCAGTAGGATCGAGTGGGGCCTAGCTAACTATGGCTACACCTTC
.	TRBV7-8	.	TRBJ1-1	CASSRGQRYEAFF	TGTGCCAGCAGCCGAGGACAGCGCTATGAAGCTTTCTTT
TRBD2	TRBV6-6	.	TRBJ2-1	CASGPPGAGEPSMRNEQFF	TGTGCCAGCGGTCCCCCCGGGGCGGGAGAGCCGTCGATGAGGAATGAGCAGTTCTTC
.	TRBV18	once	TRBJ2-3	CASSPTTTSTDTQYF	TGTGCCAGCTCACCAACTACTACAAGCACAGATACGCAGTATTTT
.	TRBV6-2/TRBV6-3	.	TRBJ1-5	CASSYGGTNNQPQHF	TGTGCCAGCAGTTACGGTGGCACCAACAATCAGCCCCAGCATTTT
TRBD2	TRBV28	.	TRBJ2-7	CASSFLSPRGVYF	TGTGCCAGCAGTTTCCTCAGCCCCCGGGGGGTTTACTTC
.	TRBV18	.	TRBJ1-6	CASSPLPEPNSPLHF	TGTGCCAGCTCACCACTGCCGGAGCCGAATTCACCCCTCCACTTT
.	TRBV7-2	.	TRBJ2-7	CASSVRAFYEQYF	TGTGCCAGCAGCGTTAGAGCTTTCTACGAGCAGTACTTC
.	TRBV27	.	TRBJ1-2	CASSLSGGGYTF	TGTGCCAGCAGTTTATCCGGGGGTGGCTACACCTTC
.	TRBV5-1	.	TRBJ1-1	CASSSGQTNTEAFF	TGCGCCAGCAGCTCTGGACAGACTAACACTGAAGCTTTCTTT
TRBD2	TRBV5-6	.	TRBJ2-1	CASRIAGTSGTNEQFF	TGTGCCAGCAGAATTGCCGGGACTAGCGGGACCAATGAGCAGTTCTTC
.	TRBV7-2	.	TRBJ2-1	CASSAQGGWEQFF	TGTGCCAGCAGCGCTCAGGGGGGTTGGGAGCAGTTCTTC
.	TRBV18	once	TRBJ2-3	CASSPPGRNTDTQYF	TGTGCCAGCTCACCACCCGGCAGGAACACAGATACGCAGTATTTT
TRBD1	TRBV5-4	.	TRBJ1-6	CASSSGQARSPLHF	TGTGCCAGCAGCTCTGGACAGGCACGGTCACCCCTCCACTTT
TRBD2	TRBV27	many	TRBJ2-5	CASSLLAGGTQETQYF	TGTGCCAGCAGTTTGTTAGCGGGGGGCACCCAAGAGACCCAGTACTTC
.	TRBV9	.	TRBJ1-6	CASSDLNSPLHF	TGTGCCAGCAGCGACCTAAATTCACCCCTCCACTTT
TRBD2	TRBV7-2	.	TRBJ2-2	CASSRGGPGTGELFF	TGTGCCAGCAGCCGGGGGGGCCCGGGCACCGGGGAGCTGTTTTTT
.	TRBV6-5	.	TRBJ1-4	CASSLDSATNEKLFF	TGTGCCAGCAGTCTGGACAGCGCCACTAATGAAAAACTGTTTTTT
TRBD2	TRBV7-2	.	TRBJ2-7	CASSDGGGAYEQYF	TGTGCCAGCAGCGATGGGGGGGGAGCCTACGAGCAGTACTTC
TRBD1	TRBV14	.	TRBJ2-7	CASSPRDRAYEQYF	TGTGCCAGCAGCCCCCGGGACAGGGCCTACGAGCAGTACTTC
.	TRBV19	.	TRBJ2-1	CASSEAGITYNEQFF	TGTGCCAGTAGTGAGGCGGGGATTACCTACAATGAGCAGTTCTTC
.	TRBV6-6	.	TRBJ1-1	CASSSRNTEAFF	TGTGCCAGCAGTTCCAGGAACACTGAAGCTTTCTTT